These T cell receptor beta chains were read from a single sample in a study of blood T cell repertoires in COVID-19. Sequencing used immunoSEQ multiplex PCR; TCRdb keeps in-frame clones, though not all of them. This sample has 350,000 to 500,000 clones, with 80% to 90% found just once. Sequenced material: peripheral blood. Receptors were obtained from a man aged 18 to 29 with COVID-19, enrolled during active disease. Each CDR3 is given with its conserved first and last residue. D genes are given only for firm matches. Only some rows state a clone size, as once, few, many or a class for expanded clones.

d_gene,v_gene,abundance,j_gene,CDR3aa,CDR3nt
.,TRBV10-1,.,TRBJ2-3,CASSEAGRGRTDTQYF,TGCGCCAGCAGTGAGGCCGGTCGGGGGAGAACAGATACGCAGTATTTT
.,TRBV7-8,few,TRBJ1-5,CASSLETSNQPQHF,TGTGCCAGCAGCTTAGAGACAAGCAATCAGCCCCAGCATTTT
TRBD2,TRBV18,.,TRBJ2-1,CASSPAGGHEQFF,TGTGCCAGCTCACCGGCGGGGGGGCATGAGCAGTTCTTC
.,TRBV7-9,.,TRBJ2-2,CASSLTGASTGELFF,TGTGCCAGCAGCTTAACGGGAGCCAGCACCGGGGAGCTGTTTTTT
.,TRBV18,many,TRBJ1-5,CASSPPGGQPQHF,TGTGCCAGCTCACCACCGGGGGGACAGCCCCAGCATTTT
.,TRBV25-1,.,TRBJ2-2,CASKGPAISGELFF,TGTGCCAGCAAGGGGCCGGCTATTTCCGGGGAGCTGTTTTTT
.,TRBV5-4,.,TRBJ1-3,CASSLQETGGNTIYF,TGTGCCAGCAGCTTGCAGGAAACAGGAGGAAACACCATATATTTT
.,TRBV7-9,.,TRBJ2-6,CASSLSRGSGANVLTF,TGTGCCAGCAGCTTAAGTCGAGGCTCTGGGGCCAACGTCCTGACTTTC
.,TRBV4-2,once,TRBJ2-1,CASSQDFRAGFYNEQFF,TGTGCCAGCAGCCAAGATTTCAGGGCGGGATTCTACAATGAGCAGTTCTTC
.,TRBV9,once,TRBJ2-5,CASSARGQQETQYF,TGTGCCAGCAGCGCGAGAGGACAGCAAGAGACCCAGTACTTC
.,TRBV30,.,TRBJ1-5,CAWNGGGSQPQHF,TGTGCCTGGAATGGGGGAGGGAGTCAGCCCCAGCATTTT
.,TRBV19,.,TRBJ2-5,CASSMLQGFETQYF,TGTGCCAGTAGTATGTTACAGGGATTTGAGACCCAGTACTTC
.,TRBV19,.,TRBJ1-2,CASSRGWVSGYTF,TGTGCCAGTAGTCGGGGTTGGGTATCGGGCTACACCTTC
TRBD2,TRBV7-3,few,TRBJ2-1,CASSLGLAGVSPFF,TGTGCCAGCAGCTTGGGACTAGCGGGAGTTTCGCCGTTCTTC
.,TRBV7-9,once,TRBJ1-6,CASTRQNSPLHF,TGTGCCAGCACTAGACAGAATTCACCCCTCCACTTT
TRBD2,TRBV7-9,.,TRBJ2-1,CASSHSGRAWHEQFF,TGTGCCAGCAGCCACAGCGGGAGGGCCTGGCATGAGCAGTTCTTC
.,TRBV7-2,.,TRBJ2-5,CASSFSSLNTETQYF,TGTGCCAGCAGCTTCTCTAGCCTTAATACGGAGACCCAGTACTTC
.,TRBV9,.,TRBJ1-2,CASSRGFDYGYTF,TGTGCCAGCAGCAGGGGGTTTGACTATGGCTACACCTTC
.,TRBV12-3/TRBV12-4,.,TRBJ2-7,CASSLRVAYEQYF,TGTGCCAGCAGTCTCAGGGTGGCCTACGAGCAGTACTTC
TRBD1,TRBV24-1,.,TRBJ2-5,CATSDGTVKQETQYF,TGTGCCACCAGTGACGGGACAGTAAAACAAGAGACCCAGTACTTC
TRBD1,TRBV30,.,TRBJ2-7,CAWRRQGWDEQYF,TGTGCCTGGAGGCGACAGGGATGGGACGAGCAGTACTTC
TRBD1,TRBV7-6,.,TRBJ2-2,CASSLLRTGPNTGELFF,TGTGCCAGCAGCTTACTTAGGACAGGCCCGAACACCGGGGAGCTGTTTTTT
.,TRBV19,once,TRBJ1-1,CASSILAATSTEAFF,TGTGCCAGTAGTATTCTGGCAGCGACTAGCACTGAAGCTTTCTTT
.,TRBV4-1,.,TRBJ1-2,CASSEGPPGYGYTF,TGCGCCAGCAGCGAGGGCCCTCCCGGGTATGGCTACACCTTC
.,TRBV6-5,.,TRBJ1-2,CASSSANNGYTF,TGTGCCAGCAGTTCCGCAAACAATGGCTACACCTTC
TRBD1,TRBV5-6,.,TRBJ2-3,CASSYTGAADTQYF,TGTGCCAGCAGCTATACAGGGGCGGCAGATACGCAGTATTTT
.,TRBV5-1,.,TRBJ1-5,CASSSRMGWNQPQHF,TGCGCCAGCAGCTCTCGGATGGGCTGGAATCAGCCCCAGCATTTT
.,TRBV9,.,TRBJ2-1,CASSVGHTSDDEQFF,TGTGCCAGCAGCGTGGGACACACTAGCGATGATGAGCAGTTCTTC
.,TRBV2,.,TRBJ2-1,CASSDLLSYNEQFF,TGTGCCAGCAGTGATCTCCTTTCCTACAATGAGCAGTTCTTC
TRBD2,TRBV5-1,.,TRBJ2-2,CASSSGLAANTGELFF,TGCGCCAGCAGCTCAGGACTAGCGGCGAACACCGGGGAGCTGTTTTTT
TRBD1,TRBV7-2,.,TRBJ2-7,CASSLMGAGGHEQYF,TGTGCCAGCAGCTTAATGGGGGCAGGGGGTCACGAGCAGTACTTC
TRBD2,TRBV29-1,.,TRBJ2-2,CSVEKGLHANTGELFF,TGCAGCGTTGAAAAGGGACTACACGCGAACACCGGGGAGCTGTTTTTT
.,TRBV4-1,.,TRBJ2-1,CASSQDRGTAYNEQFF,TGCGCCAGCAGCCAAGATAGGGGGACGGCTTACAATGAGCAGTTCTTC
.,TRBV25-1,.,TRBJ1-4,CASSAPAGGLEKLFF,TGTGCCAGCAGTGCCCCTGCCGGGGGACTTGAAAAACTGTTTTTT
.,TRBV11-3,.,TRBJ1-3,CASSSEGTRISGNTIYF,TGTGCCAGCAGCTCGGAGGGAACCCGGATCTCTGGAAACACCATATATTTT
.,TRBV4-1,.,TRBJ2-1,CASSHPGGYNEQFF,TGCGCCAGCAGCCATCCCGGGGGATACAATGAGCAGTTCTTC
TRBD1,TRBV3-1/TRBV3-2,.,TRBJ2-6,CASSRREGATGANVLTF,TGTGCCAGCAGCCGGAGAGAGGGGGCAACTGGGGCCAACGTCCTGACTTTC
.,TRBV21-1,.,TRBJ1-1,CASRGARNTEAFF,TGTGCCAGCAGGGGAGCTAGGAACACTGAAGCTTTCTTT
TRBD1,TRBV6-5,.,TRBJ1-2,CASSYGQGPSDGYTF,TGTGCCAGCAGCTACGGACAGGGACCTTCAGATGGCTACACCTTC
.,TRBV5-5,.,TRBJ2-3,CASSLVGGVEYF,TGTGCCAGCAGCTTGGTAGGGGGGGTAGAGTATTTT
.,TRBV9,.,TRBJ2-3,CASSVVETVTDTQYF,TGTGCCAGCAGCGTAGTTGAGACAGTCACAGATACGCAGTATTTT
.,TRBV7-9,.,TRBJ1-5,CASSYSGNQPQHF,TGTGCCAGCAGCTATTCAGGCAATCAGCCCCAGCATTTT
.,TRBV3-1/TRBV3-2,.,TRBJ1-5,CASSRGGSNQPQHF,TGTGCCAGCAGCCGGGGAGGCAGCAATCAGCCCCAGCATTTT
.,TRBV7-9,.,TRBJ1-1,CASSHSGTEAFF,TGTGCCAGCAGTCACAGTGGGACTGAAGCTTTCTTT
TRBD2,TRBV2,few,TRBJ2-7,CASSERDYRGEQYF,TGTGCCAGCAGTGAAAGGGACTATCGTGGGGAGCAGTACTTC
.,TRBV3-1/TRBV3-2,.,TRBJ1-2,CASSQEGAGRTANYGYTF,TGTGCCAGCAGCCAAGAGGGGGCAGGGAGAACCGCTAACTATGGCTACACCTTC
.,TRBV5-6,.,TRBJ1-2,CASSFVTNYGYTF,TGTGCCAGCAGCTTCGTTACTAACTATGGCTACACCTTC
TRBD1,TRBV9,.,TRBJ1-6,CASSDTGGGSPLHF,TGTGCCAGCAGCGACACAGGGGGCGGTTCACCCCTCCACTTT
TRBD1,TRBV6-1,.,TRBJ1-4,CASSEDRGLGNEKLFF,TGTGCCAGCAGTGAAGACAGGGGGCTAGGTAATGAAAAACTGTTTTTT
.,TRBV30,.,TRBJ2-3,CAWSPSTDTQYF,TGTGCCTGGAGCCCTAGCACAGATACGCAGTATTTT
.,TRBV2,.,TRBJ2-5,CASRQGKETQYF,TGTGCCAGCAGACAGGGAAAAGAGACCCAGTACTTC
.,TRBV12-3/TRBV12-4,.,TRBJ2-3,CASSWRTDTQYF,TGTGCCAGCAGTTGGCGCACAGATACGCAGTATTTT
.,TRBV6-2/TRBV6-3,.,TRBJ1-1,CASSIGGTTEAFF,TGTGCCAGCAGCATAGGCGGGACCACTGAAGCTTTCTTT
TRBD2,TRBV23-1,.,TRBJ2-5,CASSQSPTSGRQETQYF,TGCGCCAGCAGTCAAAGCCCGACTAGCGGGAGGCAAGAGACCCAGTACTTC
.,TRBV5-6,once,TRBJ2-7,CASSGAGVAYEQYF,TGTGCCAGCAGCGGGGCAGGAGTGGCCTACGAGCAGTACTTC
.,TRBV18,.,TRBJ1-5,CASSPLGSGYQPQHF,TGTGCCAGCTCACCACTGGGCAGTGGCTACCAGCCCCAGCATTTT
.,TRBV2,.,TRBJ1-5,CASREDSNQPQHF,TGTGCCAGCAGGGAAGACAGTAATCAGCCCCAGCATTTT